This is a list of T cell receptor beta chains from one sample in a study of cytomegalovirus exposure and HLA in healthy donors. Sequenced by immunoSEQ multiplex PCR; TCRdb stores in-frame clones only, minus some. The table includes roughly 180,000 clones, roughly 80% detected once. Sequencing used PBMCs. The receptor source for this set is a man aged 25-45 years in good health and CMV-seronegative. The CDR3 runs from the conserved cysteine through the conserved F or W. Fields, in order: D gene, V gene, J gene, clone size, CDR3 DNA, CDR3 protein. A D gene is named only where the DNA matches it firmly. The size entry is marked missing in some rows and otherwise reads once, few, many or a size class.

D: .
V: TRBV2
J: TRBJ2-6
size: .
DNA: TGTGCCAGCAGTGACAGGGCTGGGGCCAACGTCCTGACTTTC
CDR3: CASSDRAGANVLTF

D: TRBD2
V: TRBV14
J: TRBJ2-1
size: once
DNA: TGTGCCAGCAGCCAAGATCGACTAGCGGGATTCTACAATGAGCAGTTCTTC
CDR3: CASSQDRLAGFYNEQFF

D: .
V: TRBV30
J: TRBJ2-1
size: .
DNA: TGTGCCTGGAGTGTACGTCCCGTCGGGGAGCAGTTCTTC
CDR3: CAWSVRPVGEQFF

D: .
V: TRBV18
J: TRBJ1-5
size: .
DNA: TGTGCCAGCTCTCTTACAGGGTACCAGCCCCAGCATTTT
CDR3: CASSLTGYQPQHF

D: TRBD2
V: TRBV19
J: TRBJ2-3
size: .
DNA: TGTGCCAGTAGTATAGATGGGGCTAGCGGATTCACAGATACGCAGTATTTT
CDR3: CASSIDGASGFTDTQYF

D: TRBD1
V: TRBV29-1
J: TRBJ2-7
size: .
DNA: TGCAGCGCACTCCTGATTCGGGACAGCTACGAGCAGTACTTC
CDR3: CSALLIRDSYEQYF

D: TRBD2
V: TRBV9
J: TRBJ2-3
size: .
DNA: TGTGCCAGCAGCGTAGGAGCGGGGGGAGAAGCAGATACGCAGTATTTT
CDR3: CASSVGAGGEADTQYF

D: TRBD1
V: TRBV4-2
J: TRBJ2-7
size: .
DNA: TGTGCCAGCAGTCAAGCCCGCGGGACAGGGCTCCACGAGCAGTACTTC
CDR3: CASSQARGTGLHEQYF

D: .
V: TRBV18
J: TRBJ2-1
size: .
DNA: TGTGCCAGCTCACCGTCCGGACTCCACCCCTCCTACAATGAGCAGTTCTTC
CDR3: CASSPSGLHPSYNEQFF

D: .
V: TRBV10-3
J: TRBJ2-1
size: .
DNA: TGTGCCATCAGTGAGCCCCTACGGGGGTCCCCCCACAATGAGCAGTTCTTC
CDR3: CAISEPLRGSPHNEQFF

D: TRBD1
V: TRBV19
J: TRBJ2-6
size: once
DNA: TGTGCCAGTAGTACCGGACAGGGGACTGGGGCCAACGTCCTGACTTTC
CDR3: CASSTGQGTGANVLTF

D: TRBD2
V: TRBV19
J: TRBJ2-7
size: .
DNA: TGTGCCAGTAAACTAGCGGGAATGGGGGAGCAGTACTTC
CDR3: CASKLAGMGEQYF

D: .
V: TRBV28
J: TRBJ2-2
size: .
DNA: TGTGCCAGCAGTTTCTCCCCCCCAGGGACTCACACCGGGGAGCTGTTTTTT
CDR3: CASSFSPPGTHTGELFF

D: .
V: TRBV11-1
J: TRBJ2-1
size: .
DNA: TGTGCCAGCAGCTTGGGCCCCCCAGGTGAGCAGTTCTTC
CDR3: CASSLGPPGEQFF

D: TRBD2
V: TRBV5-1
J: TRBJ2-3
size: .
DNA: TGCGCCAGCAGCTACCCGAGGACTAGCGGGGGGACAGATACGCAGTATTTT
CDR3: CASSYPRTSGGTDTQYF

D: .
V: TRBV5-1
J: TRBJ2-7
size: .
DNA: TGCGCCAGCAGCCCAGGGGTGGGCTACGAGCAGTACTTC
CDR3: CASSPGVGYEQYF

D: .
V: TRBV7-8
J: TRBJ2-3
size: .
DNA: TGTGCCAGCAGCTTAGCGGAGGGCACAGATACGCAGTATTTT
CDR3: CASSLAEGTDTQYF

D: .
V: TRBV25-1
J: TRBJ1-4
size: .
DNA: TGTGCCAGCAGACCCCGCGCGGTTGATGAAAAACTGTTTTTT
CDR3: CASRPRAVDEKLFF

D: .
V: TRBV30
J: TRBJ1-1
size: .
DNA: TGTGCCTGGGGAGGGGGGGAGGTCTTTACTGAAGCTTTCTTT
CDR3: CAWGGGEVFTEAFF

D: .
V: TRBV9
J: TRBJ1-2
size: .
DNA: TGTGCCAGCAGCCCCATCGGGAGGAATGGCTACACCTTC
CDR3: CASSPIGRNGYTF

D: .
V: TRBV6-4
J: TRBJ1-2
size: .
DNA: TGTGCCAGTTCCCCGGAGGGTGGCTATGGCTACACCTTC
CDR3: CASSPEGGYGYTF

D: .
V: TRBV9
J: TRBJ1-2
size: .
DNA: TGTGCCAGCAGCGTAGGTCTCCGACAGTGGGGGGACTATGGCTACACCTTC
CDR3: CASSVGLRQWGDYGYTF

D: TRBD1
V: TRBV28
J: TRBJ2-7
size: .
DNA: TGTGCCAGCAGTTACCCCGCAATGGGACAGGGGAGCTACGAGCAGTACTTC
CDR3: CASSYPAMGQGSYEQYF

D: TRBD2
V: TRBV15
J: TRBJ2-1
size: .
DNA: TGTGCCACCAGCAGAGTTCTGCGACTAGCGGGAGAAACTGAGCAGTTCTTC
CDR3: CATSRVLRLAGETEQFF

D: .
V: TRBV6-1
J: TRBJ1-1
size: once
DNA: TGTGCCAGCAGTGAATTTGGCCCGGGGGGATCTGAAGCTTTCTTT
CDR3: CASSEFGPGGSEAFF

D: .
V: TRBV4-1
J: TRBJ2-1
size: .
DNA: TGCGCCAGCAGCCAAGTTGCGGGGGCGGGCTACGAGCAGTTCTTC
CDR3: CASSQVAGAGYEQFF

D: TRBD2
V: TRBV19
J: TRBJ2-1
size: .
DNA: TGTGCCAGTAGTAAGCGGGAGGTCTCCAATGAGCAGTTCTTC
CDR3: CASSKREVSNEQFF

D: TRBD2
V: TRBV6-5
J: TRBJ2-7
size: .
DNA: TGTGCCAGCAGTTACTCGCGGGGGTCCTACGAGCAGTACTTC
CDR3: CASSYSRGSYEQYF

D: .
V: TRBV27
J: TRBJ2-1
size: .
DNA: TGTGCCAGCACCAGGTGGGGCAGGAGCTCCTACAATGAGCAGTTCTTC
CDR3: CASTRWGRSSYNEQFF

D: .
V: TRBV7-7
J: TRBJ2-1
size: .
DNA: TGTGCTAGCAGCCTCGGGGCCCAGGGGGAGCAGTTCTTC
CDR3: CASSLGAQGEQFF

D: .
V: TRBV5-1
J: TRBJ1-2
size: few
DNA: TGCGCCAGCAGCCCCCCCGTTGACAACCAAGGGGATGGCTACACCTTC
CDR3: CASSPPVDNQGDGYTF

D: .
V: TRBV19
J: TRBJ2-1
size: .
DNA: TGTGCCAGTAGTATGGACAGAAACGAGTACAATGAGCAGTTCTTC
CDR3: CASSMDRNEYNEQFF

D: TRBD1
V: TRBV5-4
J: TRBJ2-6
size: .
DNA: TGTGCCAGCAGCCAGACAGGGACGGGGGCCAACGTCCTGACTTTC
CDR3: CASSQTGTGANVLTF

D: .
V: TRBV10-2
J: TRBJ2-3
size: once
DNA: TGCGCCAGCAGCTCCCCAGACAGATACACAGATACGCAGTATTTT
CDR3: CASSSPDRYTDTQYF

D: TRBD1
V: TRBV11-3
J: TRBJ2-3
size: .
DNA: TGTGCCAGCAGCCCCGGACAGGGGCAAGATACGCAGTATTTT
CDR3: CASSPGQGQDTQYF

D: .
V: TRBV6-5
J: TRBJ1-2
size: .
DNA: TGTGCCAGCAGTTACTCGTACAGGAACTATGGCTACACCTTC
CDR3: CASSYSYRNYGYTF

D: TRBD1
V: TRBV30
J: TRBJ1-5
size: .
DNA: TGTGCCTGGAGTGCTGAAAGAGGGACAGGGGGCAATCAGCCCCAGCATTTT
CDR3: CAWSAERGTGGNQPQHF

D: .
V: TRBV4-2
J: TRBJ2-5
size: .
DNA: TGTGCCAGCAGCCAAGATCTCCGGGAGACCCAGTACTTC
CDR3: CASSQDLRETQYF

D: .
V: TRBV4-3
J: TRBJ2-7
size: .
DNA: TGCGCCAGCAGCCAAGCCGGGACTGGGTACTACGAGCAGTACTTC
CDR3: CASSQAGTGYYEQYF

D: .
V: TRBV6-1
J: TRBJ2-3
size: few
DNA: TGTGCCAGCAGTGAAGTGGGCAGGGGTAGCACAGATACGCAGTATTTT
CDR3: CASSEVGRGSTDTQYF

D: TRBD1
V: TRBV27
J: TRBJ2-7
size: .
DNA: TGTGCCAGCAGTTTATCGACAGGGGAAACCTACGAGCAGTACTTC
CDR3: CASSLSTGETYEQYF

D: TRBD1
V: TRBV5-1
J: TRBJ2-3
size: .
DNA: TGCGCCAGCAGCTTAAGACAGGGATGGGGCACAGATACGCAGTATTTT
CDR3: CASSLRQGWGTDTQYF

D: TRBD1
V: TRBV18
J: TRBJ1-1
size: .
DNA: TGTGCCAGCTCACCGATGGACAGGGGCACTGAAGCTTTCTTT
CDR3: CASSPMDRGTEAFF

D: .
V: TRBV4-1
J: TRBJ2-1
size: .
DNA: TGCGCCAGCAGCCAAGCGGCGGTATCCTACAATGAGCAGTTCTTC
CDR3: CASSQAAVSYNEQFF

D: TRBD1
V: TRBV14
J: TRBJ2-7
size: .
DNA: TGTGCCAGCAGCCGGGGGACAGGGGGCTACGAGCAGTACTTC
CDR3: CASSRGTGGYEQYF

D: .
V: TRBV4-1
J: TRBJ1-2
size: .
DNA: TGCGCCAGCAGCCAAGTACTGAAAGCTAACTATGGCTACACCTTC
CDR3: CASSQVLKANYGYTF

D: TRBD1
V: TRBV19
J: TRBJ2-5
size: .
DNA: TGTGCCAGTCGATCCCAGAACAGGGGCTACCAAGAGACCCAGTACTTC
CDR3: CASRSQNRGYQETQYF

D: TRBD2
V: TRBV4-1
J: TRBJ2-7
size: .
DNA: TGCGCCAGCAGCCCTCGTGGCTTAGCGGGAGACAACAGGTACGAGCAGTACTTC
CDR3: CASSPRGLAGDNRYEQYF

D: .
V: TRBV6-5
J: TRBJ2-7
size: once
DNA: TGTGCCACCGCGGGTGGTAGGGACGAGCAGTACTTC
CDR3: CATAGGRDEQYF

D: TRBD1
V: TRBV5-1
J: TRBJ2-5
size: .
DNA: TGCGCCAGCAGCTTGCAACAGGGGGCGCATGAGACCCAGTACTTC
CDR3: CASSLQQGAHETQYF